This T cell receptor beta chain was profiled in a study of blood T cell repertoires in COVID-19. Overall study context: Some COVID-19 samples were acute and others convalescent; all came from the United States, Italy and Spain. Sources were T cells, B-cell-depleted T cells, or PBMCs; the material itself was cDNA or gDNA.

V lost 4 bases to trimming and J lost 4 bases; unmatched junction nucleotides: 4. The CDR3 length is 14 residues. Germline CDR1 and CDR2: MNHEY and SVGAGI. A Seattle source enrolled patients during active infection and followed them longitudinally. Per the original data handling: Nucleated cell counts were estimated from reference gene primer amplification. The data were produced by immunoSEQ multiplex PCR, yet TCRdb's version contains in-frame clones alone and is incomplete. V and J calls and clone size follow that table, whereas D and trimming were derived from the DNA. The table records 250,000 to 350,000 clones, 85% to 90% of them present only once. This clone was recorded a few times.

Sequences were obtained from peripheral blood. This rearrangement joins TRBV6-5 to TRBJ2-7; TRBD1 agrees at 10 bases. This TCR derives from a woman between 25 and 40 years old with COVID-19, enrolled during active disease. The DNA of the CDR3 is TGTGCCAGCAGTTGGGACAGGGGCCTATACGAGCAGTACTTC. Amino acids: CASSWDRGLYEQYF.